This T cell receptor beta chain was identified in a study of human T cells and chemical hapten exposure. The junction had 12 bases not matched to a gene; V was cut back by 1 base and J by 4 bases. This CDR3 is built from 17 residues. Germline V gives CDR1 SGHAT, CDR2 FQNNGV. TCRdb re-called the RACE reads through MiXCR, storing one row per CDR3 protein. The sample has roughly 120,000 distinct CDR3 sequences, about 14% seen once. As for time point: pre-sensitization, week 0. Treatment specified: therapeutic diphenylcyclopropenone sensitization with weekly scalp DPC. The chain combines TRBV11-2 with TRBJ2-5, with 7 bases lining up with TRBD2. The sample in question was whole blood, obtained in connection with sensitization to the hapten diphenylcyclopropenone (DPC). This TCR was recovered from a woman between 18 and 29 years old with alopecia areata. Some clones in this sample may be carry-over from other donors' samples. CDR3 protein: CASSLVGMSSGGETQYF. As DNA, the CDR3 is TGTGCCAGCAGCTTAGTGGGGATGTCTAGCGGAGGAGAGACCCAGTACTTC.